This T cell receptor (beta chain) was observed in a study of response to subunit inactivated influenza vaccine. Findings and caveats of the study: The authors suggested that every seasonal influenza vaccination recruits few new T cells.

TCRdb re-called the RT-PCR reads through MiXCR, storing one row per CDR3 protein. The sample shows fewer than 800,000 distinct CDR3 sequences, 15% to 19% of them seen only once. The sample holds a few counts of this clonotype. Its target is not known. This CDR3 region has 15 residues. V dropped 5 bases and J dropped 3 bases, with 17 bases sitting between them. CDR1 and CDR2 from the germline V gene are SGHTA and FQGTGA. This chain joins TRBV7-3 and TRBJ2-7; a weak D match, TRBD2 (7 bases). The starting material was PBMCs from blood, obtained roughly 12 days after vaccination. The sequence was obtained from a man aged 50-60 years who received an inactivated influenza vaccine. DNA for the CDR3: TGTGCCAGCAGCCTCGGGGGCGGGAGAGACTACGAGCAGTACTTC. It yields the protein CASSLGGGRDYEQYF.